This T cell receptor beta chain was captured in a study of T cell repertoires in aging, cancer and after chemotherapy. Study-wide points: Untreated cancer patients had significantly lower blood TCR diversity than age-matched healthy donors. Median generation probability rose over the chemotherapy interval in each cancer cohort, suggesting rebound thymic output.

Multiplex touch-down PCR with TRB-A/B primers amplified rearranged V-D-J TRB sequences. TCRdb redid the calling of the multiplex PCR reads with MiXCR, one entry per CDR3 protein. The sample lists about 10,000 distinct CDR3 sequences, approximately 40% occurring once. Germline CDR1 and CDR2: LNHDA and SQIVND (reference sequence). The V gene lost 4 bases and the J gene lost 5 bases, with 20 bases spanning the gap. CDR3 size: 16 residues. By share, this clonotype counts as medium-sized. What it binds is not known. Peripheral blood genomic DNA, not sorted cells or RNA, was the template. J is TRBJ2-5 and V is TRBV19, with D possibly called TRBD1 or TRBD2 (5 bases each). This TCR was recovered from a human donor in good health. Specimen: blood. CDR3 in DNA: TGTGCCAGTAGTACCACCGGGACGAAAGGCCGGGAGACCCAGTACTTC. Amino acid sequence: CASSTTGTKGRETQYF.